The rows below give T cell receptor beta chains drawn from one sample of a study of cytomegalovirus exposure and HLA in healthy donors. The method was immunoSEQ multiplex PCR; TCRdb's version includes in-frame clones alone and lacks a portion of them. The table records 150,000 to 200,000 clones, approximately 79% of them present only once. Source material: PBMCs. These receptors all stem from a man in his forties in good health and CMV-seronegative. Each CDR3 is given with its conserved first and last residue. D genes are given only for firm matches. Size tells how often a clone was seen (once, few, many) or the class of an expanded clone, and some rows leave it out.

clone size | D gene | J gene | V gene | CDR3 DNA | CDR3 protein
- | - | TRBJ2-7 | TRBV6-1 | TGTGCCAGCAGTGAAGCTTTTAATAGCTACGAGCAGTACTTC | CASSEAFNSYEQYF
- | - | TRBJ2-5 | TRBV7-2 | TGTGCCAGCAGCTTCCGGCGGGTGCCAGACCAAGAGACCCAGTACTTC | CASSFRRVPDQETQYF
few | TRBD1 | TRBJ2-3 | TRBV20-1 | TGCAGTGCTAGAGAGGGGACAGAGCAGTATTTT | CSAREGTEQYF
- | - | TRBJ1-4 | TRBV4-3 | TGCGCCAGCAGCCAAATCAGCGCTTCGGGTGAAAAACTGTTTTTT | CASSQISASGEKLFF
- | TRBD1 | TRBJ2-7 | TRBV7-8 | TGTGCCAGCAGCTTATATCTAAGTCCAAATCCGAACAGGGGGCCATACGAGCAGTACTTC | CASSLYLSPNPNRGPYEQYF
- | - | TRBJ1-1 | TRBV6-1 | TGTGCCAGCAGTGACGAGGGCCAAATGAACACTGAAGCTTTCTTT | CASSDEGQMNTEAFF
once | TRBD2 | TRBJ2-1 | TRBV4-2 | TGTGCCAGCAGCCAAGATACCGAGCGGGAGGGCCGGAATGAGCAGTTCTTC | CASSQDTEREGRNEQFF
once | TRBD2 | TRBJ2-1 | TRBV2 | TGTGCCAGCACGGGACTAGCGGAGAATGAGCAGTTCTTC | CASTGLAENEQFF
few | TRBD2 | TRBJ2-4 | TRBV5-1 | TGCGCCAGCAGACTTAGCGGGAGTGAGAACAGTCAGTACTTC | CASRLSGSENSQYF
- | TRBD2 | TRBJ2-1 | TRBV4-2 | TGTGCCAGCAGCCAAGGATCAGGGACTAGCGGGAGTGGGGAGCAGTTCTTC | CASSQGSGTSGSGEQFF
- | TRBD2 | TRBJ2-5 | TRBV7-9 | TGTTCCAGCAGCTCGGGGGGAGAGACCCAGTACTTC | CSSSSGGETQYF
once | TRBD2 | TRBJ2-1 | TRBV29-1 | TGCAGCGTTGCGGGAGGGGCGGGAGGGCAGGATGAGCAGTTCTTC | CSVAGGAGGQDEQFF
- | - | TRBJ2-7 | TRBV2 | TGTGCCAGCAGCCTAAAACAGGAATACGAGCAGTACTTC | CASSLKQEYEQYF
few | - | TRBJ1-3 | TRBV7-6 | TGTGCCAGCAGCCTGACAGGAGGCGAAGGGGGAAACACCATATATTTT | CASSLTGGEGGNTIYF
- | - | TRBJ1-2 | TRBV27 | TGTGCCAGCAGTTTCGGGGGGGCGAAGAACTATGGCTACACCTTC | CASSFGGAKNYGYTF
- | TRBD2 | TRBJ2-1 | TRBV28 | TGTGCCAGCACTCTGCCGGGACTAGCGGCCAATGAGCAGTTCTTC | CASTLPGLAANEQFF
once | - | TRBJ2-3 | TRBV11-2 | TGTGCCAGCAGCTTAGGGGGACTTGACACAGATACGCAGTATTTT | CASSLGGLDTDTQYF
- | TRBD2 | TRBJ2-7 | TRBV5-1 | TGCGCCAGCAGTCTAGCGGGATCGGACGAGCAGTACTTC | CASSLAGSDEQYF
- | TRBD1 | TRBJ2-3 | TRBV6-6 | TGTGCCAGCAGTTACTCCGGGACAGGGGGCACAGATACGCAGTATTTT | CASSYSGTGGTDTQYF
- | - | TRBJ1-4 | TRBV28 | TGTGCCAGCAGTCGGACGGGGAATGAAAAACTGTTTTTT | CASSRTGNEKLFF
- | TRBD1 | TRBJ1-4 | TRBV7-9 | TGTGCCAGCAGCGCGGGACAGGGAAATGAAAAACTGTTTTTT | CASSAGQGNEKLFF
- | - | TRBJ2-7 | TRBV6-5 | TGTGCCAGCAGCTTCGGAGGGACTTCCTACGAGCAGTACTTC | CASSFGGTSYEQYF
few | TRBD1 | TRBJ2-3 | TRBV18 | TGTGCCAGCTCACGATATCAGACAGGGGGGAATACAGATACGCAGTATTTT | CASSRYQTGGNTDTQYF
- | TRBD2 | TRBJ2-2 | TRBV6-5 | TGTGCCAGCACCCGCGCGGGACTAGCAACCGGGGAGCTGTTTTTT | CASTRAGLATGELFF
- | - | TRBJ1-6 | TRBV27 | TGTGCCAGCAGACTCGCCCTGGGCAGATATAATTCACCCCTCCACTTT | CASRLALGRYNSPLHF
- | TRBD1 | TRBJ1-2 | TRBV5-1 | TGCGCCAGCAGACCTGGGACAGTGAATATCTATGGCTACACCTTC | CASRPGTVNIYGYTF
- | TRBD2 | TRBJ2-2 | TRBV6-6 | TGTGCCAGCAGTTACCACAACCCTAGCGGCACCGGGGAGCTGTTTTTT | CASSYHNPSGTGELFF
- | TRBD2 | TRBJ2-5 | TRBV6-5 | TGTGCCAGCCGGGTTAGCGGGAGGGAGACCCAGTACTTC | CASRVSGRETQYF
- | - | TRBJ2-2 | TRBV11-2 | TGTGCCAGCAGCCTGGACTACCGAAACACCGGGGAGCTGTTTTTT | CASSLDYRNTGELFF
- | TRBD1 | TRBJ2-5 | TRBV25-1 | TGTGCCAGCAGTGCCTCAGGGGGAGTTGAGACCCAGTACTTC | CASSASGGVETQYF
- | - | TRBJ2-1 | TRBV2 | TGTGCCAGCAGTTTGGACAGCCACAATGAGCAGTTCTTC | CASSLDSHNEQFF
once | - | TRBJ2-2 | TRBV27 | TGTGCCAGCAGTTTCAGTCCGCGCGGGATCGGGGAGCTGTTTTTT | CASSFSPRGIGELFF
once | - | TRBJ2-3 | TRBV6-6 | TGTGCCAGCACCCGGCAGGCTAGCACAGATACGCAGTATTTT | CASTRQASTDTQYF
- | TRBD2 | TRBJ2-1 | TRBV2 | TGTGCCAGCAGATATCCTAGCGTAGAAGACGGGAGGCGACGATGGATTCATGAGCAGTTCTTC | CASRYPSVEDGRRRWIHEQFF
few | - | TRBJ2-7 | TRBV4-2 | TGTGCCAGCAGCCAAGATCTAACCCTCTACGAGCAGTACTTC | CASSQDLTLYEQYF
- | TRBD1 | TRBJ1-3 | TRBV28 | TGTGCCAGCAGTTTGAGCAGGGGGACTGGAAACACCATATATTTT | CASSLSRGTGNTIYF
- | - | TRBJ1-2 | TRBV5-1 | TGCGCCAGCAGCTTGGCATTCGGGGGGGCGAACAACTATGGCTACACCTTC | CASSLAFGGANNYGYTF
- | TRBD2 | TRBJ2-3 | TRBV7-9 | TGTTCCAGCAGCTTAATAGCGGGAGATTCAGATACGCAGTATTTT | CSSSLIAGDSDTQYF
- | - | TRBJ1-4 | TRBV18 | TGTGCCAGCTCACCGGGTGGGGAGAATGAAAAACTGTTTTTT | CASSPGGENEKLFF
- | - | TRBJ1-5 | TRBV5-1 | TGCGCCAGCAGCTTGAATACAGGTAGCAATCAGCCCCAGCATTTT | CASSLNTGSNQPQHF
- | - | TRBJ1-6 | TRBV6-4 | TGTGCCAGCAGTGGTCAGCGCAGCTCACCCCTCCACTTT | CASSGQRSSPLHF